The TCR beta chain described here comes from a study of blood T cells in healthy people across ages. Overall study findings and caveats: A greater number of naive CD4+ cells and higher diversity distinguished long-lived donors from aged donors.

Staff drew around 10 milliliters of peripheral blood from each donor. Primed by a sample-barcoded 5' primer and a J-beta primer mix, a second PCR proceeded for about 7 to 11 cycles. TCRdb re-called the 5' RACE reads with MiXCR, one entry per CDR3 protein. Here the sample spans just over 1 million distinct CDR3 sequences, 35% to 55% being singletons. The CDR3 is 15 amino acids. From germline, CDR1 is SEHNR and CDR2 FQNEAQ (reference sequence). Deletions cut 7 bases from V and 3 bases from J, with 16 bases between. To note about this clonotype: Its cognate antigen is unknown.

The V and J genes are TRBV7-9 and TRBJ2-4; D is perhaps TRBD1 (6 bases). The sequenced sample consisted of blood. This receptor was identified in a woman aged 60-75 years in good health. The CDR3 spells CASIPIQGGKNIQYF. CDR3 in DNA: TGTGCCAGCATCCCTATACAGGGCGGCAAAAACATTCAGTACTTC.